Below, 21 T cell receptor beta chains from the same sample are listed, as sequenced in a study of blood T cell repertoires in COVID-19. Assay used: immunoSEQ multiplex PCR; TCRdb lists only in-frame clones, some missing. The repertoire holds more than 130,000 clones, with around nine tenths as singletons. Sample: peripheral blood. Every receptor here comes from a woman between 40 and 55 years old with acute or convalescent COVID-19.

V is TRBV6-1 and J is TRBJ1-4; TRBD1 is a possible D gene (5 bases). Trimming took off 0 bases at V and 7 bases at J, with 9 bases between the two ends. The germline V gene encodes CDR1 MNHNS and CDR2 SASEGT. CDR3 length: 14 amino acids. The CDR3 bases are TGTGCCAGCAGTGAAGCGGGAGGGGCTGAAAAACTGTTTTTT. Its protein product is CASSEAGGAEKLFF.

The chain employs TRBV9 and TRBJ1-2, with 8 bases identical to TRBD1. In germline, CDR1 is SGDLS, CDR2 YYNGEE. V gave up 3 bases and J gave up 7 bases; unmatched junction bases: 11. CDR3 length equals 15 residues. The CDR3 is CASSGSLTGGGGYTF. In DNA, the CDR3 is TGTGCCAGCAGCGGCTCCCTTACAGGGGGAGGTGGCTACACCTTC.

This chain connects TRBV21-1 to TRBJ1-2. TRBV21-1 is labeled a pseudogene. There are 16 residues in the CDR3. The CDR3 loop reads CASSKMEKGTDYGYTF. DNA of the CDR3: TGTGCCAGCAGCAAAATGGAAAAGGGGACTGACTATGGCTACACCTTC.

A single count supports this clone. The chain carries TRBV18 and TRBJ1-2; D is perhaps TRBD1 (6 bases). With 5 bases removed from V and 5 bases from J, the gap between germline ends came to 18 bases. This CDR3 is built from 15 residues. CDR1 KGHSH and CDR2 LQKENI come from the germline V gene. As DNA, the CDR3 is TGTGCCAGCTCAACCGCACAGGGAAGGACATATGGCTACACCTTC. As protein: CASSTAQGRTYGYTF.

This clone was observed once. This sequence joins TRBV30 and TRBJ2-2; 8 nucleotides match TRBD1. The V segment lost 2 bases and the J segment 3 bases; nucleotides outside the gene matches: 8. Germline values: CDR1 GTSNPN, CDR2 SVGIG (reference sequence). The CDR3 runs to 16 residues. The CDR3 reads CAWSNWTGSDTGELFF. The CDR3 DNA reads TGTGCCTGGAGTAACTGGACAGGGTCGGACACCGGGGAGCTGTTTTTT.

The rearrangement links TRBV11-2 to TRBJ1-1; 8 bases agree with TRBD1. The ends lost 9 bases at V and 0 bases at J; junction bases unmatched: 3. This CDR3 is built from 13 residues. Germline assignment: CDR1 SGHAT and CDR2 FQNNGV. For the CDR3, the DNA is TGTGCCAGTGGGACAGGAGTGAACACTGAAGCTTTCTTT. Translating it yields CASGTGVNTEAFF.

V gene TRBV18 combines with J gene TRBJ2-2; 7 positions agree with TRBD2. This CDR3 is 16 amino acids long. V lost 0 bases and J lost 3; bases outside the gene matches: 4. Germline CDR1 is KGHSH and CDR2 is LQKENI. The CDR3 is CASSPPGGRDTGELFF. The CDR3 DNA sequence: TGTGCCAGCTCACCACCGGGCGGGAGAGACACCGGGGAGCTGTTTTTT.

As to this clone: One end of the junction does not line up with germline, which may come from a read error. V gene TRBV5-5 combines with J gene TRBJ2-7, with 9 bases fitting TRBD2. Germline CDR1 and CDR2: SGHKS and YYEKEE (reference sequence). CDR3 length equals 12 residues. The CDR3 bases are TGTGCCAGCAGCTTGGATCTAGCGGGGCCGAACTTC. It encodes CASSLDLAGPNF.

This clone has just a few counts. The J gene is TRBJ1-2, the V gene TRBV7-2; 9 bases are a match to TRBD1. J gave up 1 base and V 4 bases, and 10 bases lay outside the gene matches. Germline CDR1 SGHTA, CDR2 FQGNSA. This CDR3 comprises 17 residues. CDR3 sequence (DNA): TGTGCCAGCAGCTCCACAGACAGGGGGAATCGTAACTATGGCTACACCTTC. Its translation is CASSSTDRGNRNYGYTF.

The chain joins TRBV7-3 to TRBJ2-3; 7 bases are a match to TRBD2. Germline V gene data show CDR1 as SGHTA and CDR2 as FQGTGA. This CDR3 has 15 residues. With V trimmed by 2 bases and J by 4 bases, 6 bases remained unmatched. The CDR3 DNA sequence: TGTGCCAGCAGCTTACGGGGGGACCGCGCAGATACGCAGTATTTT. Amino acid sequence: CASSLRGDRADTQYF.

This chain links TRBV24-1 with TRBJ2-5, with 8 bases identical to TRBD2. CDR3 length: 17 residues. Germline V gives CDR1 KGHDR, CDR2 SFDVKD. V gave up 5 bases and J gave up 5 bases; unmatched junction bases: 15. CDR3 DNA sequence: TGTGCCACCAGTGGTTACCCCTCCGGGACTAGGGGGGAGACCCAGTACTTC. Its protein is CATSGYPSGTRGETQYF.

This clone was seen a single time. The chain has TRBV12-3 or TRBV12-4 and TRBJ1-2, with D perhaps matching TRBD1 (5 bases). The CDR3 spans 11 residues. V dropped 7 bases and J dropped 8 bases, with 11 bases sitting between them. This chain's CDR3 is CASTSGGGYTF. The CDR3 coding sequence is TGTGCCAGCACCAGTGGGGGGGGCTACACCTTC.

This sequence joins TRBV30 and TRBJ1-2, with D hard to call. The CDR3 totals 15 residues. V lost 3 bases and J 4 bases, leaving 18 bases between the germline ends. Germline V CDR1 and CDR2: GTSNPN, SVGIG (reference sequence). For the CDR3, the DNA is TGTGCCTGGAGCGCCTCATTCACCCCTATCTATGGCTACACCTTC. It codes for CAWSASFTPIYGYTF. Drawing the rest from reference TRBV30 and TRBJ1-2, the complete variable domain is SQTIHQWPATLVQPVGSPLSLECTVEGTSNPNLYWYRQAAGRGLQLLFYSVGIGQISSEVPQNLSASRPQDRQFILSSKKLLLSDSGFYLCAWSASFTPIYGYTFGSGTRLTVV.

The rearrangement uses TRBV18 and TRBJ1-1; the D is unclear. The CDR3 extends over 14 amino acids. Germline CDR1 reads KGHSH; CDR2 reads LQKENI. Trimming cost V 8 bases and J 4 bases, with 17 bases left between them. The CDR3 sequence is CASKPQESGTEAFF. DNA of the CDR3: TGTGCCAGCAAGCCCCAGGAAAGCGGCACTGAAGCTTTCTTT. Drawing the rest from reference TRBV18 and TRBJ1-1, the complete variable domain is NAGVMQNPRHLVRRRGQEARLRCSPMKGHSHVYWYRQLPEEGLKFMVYLQKENIIDESGMPKERFSAEFPKEGPSILRIQQVVRGDSAAYFCASKPQESGTEAFFGQGTRLTVV.

CDR3 loop: CASSPSGSFDEQFF. The CDR3 DNA is TGTGCCAGCAGTCCTAGCGGGAGTTTCGATGAGCAGTTCTTC. V usage is TRBV27 and J usage is TRBJ2-1, with 10 bases lining up with TRBD2. The CDR3 runs to 14 residues. Germline lookup yields CDR1 MNHEY and CDR2 SMNVEV (reference sequence). The V segment lost 5 bases and the J segment 8 bases; nucleotides outside the gene matches: 6.

The table lists this clone with a count of one. This rearrangement joins TRBV4-3 to TRBJ2-1; 7 nucleotides match TRBD1. CDR1 is LGHNA and CDR2 is YSLEER in the germline V gene. This CDR3 region has 15 residues. Trimming cost V 4 bases and J 2 bases; bases outside gene matches: 5. CDR3 DNA: TGCGCCAGCAGCCTCGAGACAGGGCCCTACAATGAGCAGTTCTTC. Translating it yields CASSLETGPYNEQFF.

The rearrangement uses TRBV24-1 and TRBJ2-1; 9 bases are shared with TRBD1. J was trimmed by 3 bases and V by 2 bases; bases with no gene match: 4. CDR1 KGHDR and CDR2 SFDVKD come from the germline V gene. CDR3 size: 16 residues. The CDR3 here is CATSDSGQGNYNEQFF. CDR3 nucleotides: TGTGCCACCAGTGATTCGGGACAGGGCAACTACAATGAGCAGTTCTTC.

The CDR3 DNA follows: TGTGCCAGCAGCTTAGGTGCCCGGACTCAAGGGCGCTATGGCTACACCTTC. Translation: CASSLGARTQGRYGYTF. The gene calls are TRBV7-2 and TRBJ1-2, with D unresolved. With 1 base removed from V and 4 bases from J, the gap between germline ends came to 19 bases. There are 17 residues in the CDR3. Germline V gene lookup returns CDR1 SGHTA and CDR2 FQGNSA.

The rearrangement joins TRBV19 to TRBJ1-5, with a tentative D call TRBD1 (5 bases). Germline CDR1 and CDR2: LNHDA and SQIVND (reference sequence). V lost 1 base and J lost 7, with 17 bases in between. The CDR3 is 16 residues long. DNA for the CDR3: TGTGCCAGTAGTATAGGTGAGACAGAAATAAGCCAGCCCCAGCATTTT. Translating it yields CASSIGETEISQPQHF.

The rearrangement links TRBV18 to TRBJ1-3; D remains unclear. The CDR3 has 17 amino acids. Deletions cut 3 bases from V and 0 bases from J, with 15 bases between. Germline V gives CDR1 KGHSH, CDR2 LQKENI. The CDR3 nucleotides are TGTGCCAGCTCACCCGTTTCGCCTCGAGGCTCTGGAAACACCATATATTTT. The encoded protein is CASSPVSPRGSGNTIYF.

The DNA of the CDR3 is TGTGCCATCAAGCTACAGGGGGCTCTTGGTGATTCCGGAGGCTACACCTTC. Protein: CAIKLQGALGDSGGYTF. The chain combines TRBV10-3 with TRBJ1-2, with 9 bases that match TRBD1. The CDR3 sequence is 17 residues long. The V and J ends lost 7 bases and 8 bases, in that order; junction bases with no gene match: 20. Germline values: CDR1 ENHRY, CDR2 SYGVKD.